These 12 T cell receptor beta chains originate from one sample sequenced in a study of blood T cell repertoires in COVID-19. Data came from immunoSEQ multiplex PCR; TCRdb stores just in-frame clones and leaves some out. The sample lists roughly 300,000 clones; 86% were seen once. The sample comprised PBMCs or T cells enriched from blood (not recorded which). The source of these receptors is a woman aged 40 to 50 with acute COVID-19.

V usage is TRBV6-5 and J usage is TRBJ2-7; the D gene is possibly TRBD2 (6 bases). The germline V gene has CDR1 MNHEY and CDR2 SVGAGI. This CDR3 contains 14 residues. Between the trimmed V and J ends, which lost 2 bases and 4 bases, there was a span of 12 bases. The CDR3 sequence: CASSYGGYEYEQYF. The CDR3 bases are TGTGCCAGCAGTTACGGAGGGTACGAGTACGAGCAGTACTTC.

This chain uses TRBV7-2 with TRBJ2-3; TRBD1 matches at 9 bases. The CDR3 has 15 amino acids. Germline loops: CDR1 SGHTA, CDR2 FQGNSA. V lost 1 base and J lost 4; bases outside the gene matches: 3. CDR3: CASSLDRGPPDTQYF. CDR3 bases: TGTGCCAGCAGCTTAGACAGGGGGCCACCAGATACGCAGTATTTT.

The CDR3 reads CATSRDGDRYSNQPQHF. CDR3 DNA sequence: TGTGCCACCAGCAGAGATGGGGACAGATATAGCAATCAGCCCCAGCATTTT. The V and J genes are TRBV15 and TRBJ1-5; TRBD1 matches at 7 bases. Per the germline V gene, CDR1 is LNHNV and CDR2 is YYDKDF (reference sequence). V lost 0 bases to trimming and J lost 0 bases; unmatched junction nucleotides: 5. There are 17 residues in the CDR3.

The genes are TRBV19 and TRBJ1-5; tentative D call: TRBD1 (6 bases). V lost 4 bases, J lost 9 bases, and 19 bases lay in between. The CDR3 has 15 residues. Germline assignment: CDR1 LNHDA and CDR2 SQIVND (reference sequence). The DNA for the CDR3 is TGTGCCAGTAGTACCGCAACCGGGGGGCGGGTGCCCCAGCATTTT. Translation: CASSTATGGRVPQHF.

The chain is built from TRBV24-1 and TRBJ2-5; TRBD2 matches 8 bases. The CDR3 extends over 13 amino acids. Germline lookup yields CDR1 KGHDR and CDR2 SFDVKD. V dropped 9 bases and J dropped 4; count of bases not matched to a gene: 6. CDR3 amino acids: CATPGLVLETQYF. The CDR3, as DNA: TGTGCCACCCCGGGACTAGTTTTAGAGACCCAGTACTTC.

V gene TRBV6-2 or TRBV6-3 combines with J gene TRBJ1-6, with TRBD1 matching 8 bases. The V and J ends lost 5 bases and 8 bases, in that order; junction bases with no gene match: 2. Germline CDR1 MNHEY, CDR2 SVGEGT. This CDR3 contains 13 residues. The CDR3 DNA is TGTGCCAGCAGTGTGACAGGGGATTCACCCCTCCACTTT. It translates to CASSVTGDSPLHF.

The chain combines TRBV7-8 with TRBJ1-1; 12 bases align to TRBD1. The CDR3 length is 16 residues. V shed 5 bases and J 4 bases; nucleotides not matched to a gene: 8. Looked up from germline, CDR1 is SGHVS and CDR2 is FQNEAQ. The CDR3 reads CASSTGQGAVTTEAFF. The CDR3 region has the DNA TGTGCCAGCAGCACGGGACAGGGGGCAGTTACCACTGAAGCTTTCTTT. Full variable domain (outside the CDR3, taken from reference TRBV7-8 and TRBJ1-1): GAGVSQSPRYKVAKRGQDVALRCDPISGHVSLFWYQQALGQGPEFLTYFQNEAQLDKSGLPSDRFFAERPEGSVSTLKIQRTQQEDSAVYLCASSTGQGAVTTEAFFGQGTRLTVV.

J is TRBJ1-4 and V is TRBV5-8; D is undetermined. V was cut by 5 bases and J by 6 bases, with 17 bases left in between. From germline, CDR1 is SGHTS and CDR2 YDEGEE. This CDR3 has 15 amino acids. The CDR3 reads CASSLRDGWDEKLFF. The CDR3 DNA follows: TGTGCCAGCAGTCTCCGGGATGGATGGGATGAAAAACTGTTTTTT.

The rearrangement links TRBV14 to TRBJ1-1; a weak D match, TRBD1 (5 bases). V was pared by 4 bases and J by 2 bases, with 17 bases between. CDR1 SGHDN and CDR2 FVKESK come from the germline V gene. This CDR3 has 16 amino acids. CDR3 sequence (DNA): TGTGCCAGCAGCCGACTGGACACCGGGGGAAACACTGAAGCTTTCTTT. As protein: CASSRLDTGGNTEAFF.

The chain links TRBV19 to TRBJ1-5; TRBD1 aligns across 7 bases. CDR1 LNHDA and CDR2 SQIVND come from the germline V gene (reference sequence). The CDR3 runs to 14 residues. V lost 5 bases and J lost 7; bases outside the gene matches: 8. The CDR3 sequence is CASSATQGVQPQHF. In DNA form, the CDR3 reads TGTGCCAGTAGTGCAACTCAGGGGGTCCAGCCCCAGCATTTT.

This rearrangement joins TRBV7-9 to TRBJ2-2, with D maybe TRBD2 (5 bases). CDR3 length: 15 residues. Trimming stripped 1 base from V and 5 bases from J, with 11 bases between. From germline, CDR1 is SEHNR and CDR2 FQNEAQ (reference sequence). CDR3 in amino acids: CASSLGLRETGELFF. Written as DNA, the CDR3 is TGTGCCAGCAGCTTAGGACTAAGGGAAACCGGGGAGCTGTTTTTT.

This chain links TRBV4-1 with TRBJ2-6; 12 nucleotides match TRBD2. V shed 0 bases, J shed 2 bases, and the junction held 8 bases outside the gene matches. Looked up from germline, CDR1 is MGHRA and CDR2 is YSYEKL. This CDR3 is 20 amino acids long. CDR3 nucleotide sequence: TGCGCCAGCAGCCAAGATTCGCCCCTAGCGGGGGGGCCTGGGGCCAACGTCCTGACTTTC. Translating it yields CASSQDSPLAGGPGANVLTF.